A single sample gave rise to the 30 T cell receptor beta chains below, sequenced in a study of tumor and adjacent non-tumor tissue in lung cancer. A modified ARM-PCR protocol with three rounds of nested PCR amplified TCRbeta. TCRdb reanalysed the multiplex PCR reads using MiXCR and keeps one entry per CDR3 protein. The sample records some 71,000 distinct CDR3 sequences, 55% to 75% being singletons. This sample's RNA came from whole unsorted tissue. Sample: lung tumor tissue. The receptors shown here come from a woman between 40 and 50 years old with non-small cell lung cancer.

The table lists this clonotype with a count of one. One end of the junction does not line up with germline, which may come from a read error. The chain uses TRBV5-1 and TRBJ2-1, with TRBD2 identical over 8 bases. Germline CDR1 reads SGHRS; CDR2 reads YFSETQ. The CDR3 consists of 15 residues. CDR3 sequence reads: CASSATGTRNNEQLF. The CDR3 coding sequence is TGCGCCAGCAGCGCAACCGGGACTAGAAACAATGAGCAGCTCTTC. Filled out from reference TRBV5-1 and TRBJ2-1, the complete variable domain reads KAGVTQTPRYLIKTRGQQVTLSCSPISGHRSVSWYQQTPGQGLQFLFEYFSETQRNKGNFPGRFSGRQFSNSRSEMNVSTLELGDSALYLCASSATGTRNNEQLFGPGTRLTVL.

Only a few counts were recorded for this clonotype. One junction end disagrees with the germline gene, perhaps due to a read error. This chain uses TRBV28 with TRBJ1-2; no reliable D call. Germline assignment: CDR1 MDHEN and CDR2 SYDVKM. The CDR3 covers 15 residues. Here the CDR3 reads CAGSWGGSGNYGYTF. The CDR3 nucleotides read TGTGCCGGCAGTTGGGGAGGATCGGGGAACTATGGCTACACCTTC.

As concerns this clonotype: A read error may produce the germline difference seen at one junction end. J is TRBJ2-3 and V is TRBV6-6; TRBD2 aligns across 12 bases. This CDR3 comprises 18 residues. The V gene's germline CDR1 is MNHNY and CDR2 SVGAGI (reference sequence). CDR3 residues: CASSQIGDLAGGRNTQYF. The CDR3 coding sequence is TGTGCCAGCAGTCAGATAGGGGATCTAGCGGGAGGGAGGAATACACAGTATTTT.

The sample holds a few counts of this clonotype. The chain employs TRBV6-4 and TRBJ2-1, with TRBD2 matching over 9 bases. Losses at the gene ends were 0 bases for V and 12 bases for J; bases not matched to a gene: 18. Germline CDR1 reads MRHNA; CDR2 reads SNTAGT. The CDR3 sequence is 18 residues long. For the CDR3, the DNA is TGTGCCAGCAGTGACTCCTTCGCGGGCGGGGGGGCCACTGGTGGGCAGTTCTTC. It translates to CASSDSFAGGGATGGQFF.

The V call is TRBV11-3, the J call TRBJ2-3, with D perhaps TRBD2 (5 bases). V dropped 8 bases and J dropped 7 bases, with 16 bases sitting between them. CDR3 size: 13 residues. Germline values: CDR1 SGHNT, CDR2 YENEEA. The CDR3 protein is CASCVGGRNTQYF. The CDR3 DNA is TGTGCCAGCTGTGTTGGAGGCCGGAATACGCAGTATTTT.

With respect to this clonotype: Its ends do not fully match the called genes, so a read error is possible. The V call is TRBV5-6, the J call TRBJ2-3; D ambiguous. Looked up from germline, CDR1 is SGHDT and CDR2 is YYEEEE. This CDR3 is 15 amino acids long. CDR3 protein: CANSFNPLSRDTQYF. In DNA, the CDR3 is TGTGCCAACAGCTTTAATCCCCTCAGCAGAGATACGCAGTATTTT.

This clonotype was picked up many times. The chain employs TRBV5-8 and TRBJ1-2; possibly TRBD1 for D (6 bases). This CDR3 contains 13 residues. Deletions cut 5 bases from V and 5 bases from J, with 13 bases between. Germline V gene lookup returns CDR1 SGHTS and CDR2 YDEGEE. The CDR3 DNA sequence: TGTGCCAGCAGACCCGGACAGACGTATGGCTACACCTTC. This encodes CASRPGQTYGYTF.

In DNA, the CDR3 is TGCAGCGTTGCTACCGACTACGAGCAGTACTTC. It encodes CSVATDYEQYF. The chain employs TRBV29-1 and TRBJ2-7; D is unclear. The V gene's germline CDR1 is SQVTM and CDR2 ANQGSEA. V lost 4 bases and J lost 3, with 7 bases in between. This CDR3 spans 11 amino acids.

Concerning this clonotype: One junction end disagrees with the germline gene, perhaps due to a read error. V and J are TRBV4-1 and TRBJ2-1; the match to TRBD2 covers 12 bases. The CDR3 extends over 17 amino acids. Germline V lookup: CDR1 MGHRA, CDR2 YSYEKL. The CDR3 sequence: CASSQDRASGRVDEPFF. In DNA form, the CDR3 reads TGTGCCAGCAGCCAAGATCGGGCTAGCGGGAGGGTAGATGAGCCGTTCTTC.

To note about this clonotype: At one boundary the junction diverges from the germline segment, which might be a read error. The rearrangement joins TRBV20-1 to TRBJ1-2, with 12 positions matching TRBD1. This CDR3 region has 17 residues. CDR1 is DFQATT, CDR2 SNEGSKA, per germline (reference sequence). The DNA for the CDR3 is TGCAGTTCCCAGGGACAGGGGGCGCAAGGAGCTAACTATGGCTACAACTTT. It translates to CSSQGQGAQGANYGYNF.

The V and J genes are TRBV11-1 and TRBJ1-1; D ambiguous. The CDR3 totals 15 residues. The germline CDR1 and CDR2 sequences are SGHAT and FQDESV (reference sequence). Trimming took off 10 bases at V and 5 bases at J, with 23 bases between the two ends. CDR3 region: CATTHTWTRRTEAFF. The CDR3 DNA sequence: TGTGCCACCACTCACACCTGGACTAGGAGAACTGAAGCTTTCTTT.

This clonotype occurred a few times. A much larger clone is a single base away; this may be a read error. The chain joins TRBV5-6 to TRBJ1-1, with unresolved D. This CDR3 region has 17 residues. Germline CDR1 reads SGHDT; CDR2 reads YYEEEE. The CDR3 coding sequence is TGTGTCAGCAGCTTGATAGTGGCAGGAGGAAGGGACACTGAAGCTTTCTTT. Protein: CVSSLIVAGGRDTEAFF.

About this clonotype itself: The CDR3 carries no conserved terminal phenylalanine or tryptophan, so it likely arises from a read error. V and J are TRBV24-1 and TRBJ2-1; tentatively, D is TRBD2 (6 bases). The CDR3 spans 18 residues. Trimming shortened V by 2 bases and J by 1 base, and 17 bases separated the two germline ends. CDR1 is KGHDR and CDR2 is SFDVKD in the germline V gene. The CDR3 DNA reads as TGTGCCACCAGTGATTCTAGGCAACAAGCGGGTTCCTACAATGAGCAGTTCCTC. Translation: CATSDSRQQAGSYNEQFL.

A remark on this clonotype: At one of its ends the junction is not consistent with the germline gene, which may arise from a read error. The chain recombines TRBV4-1 with TRBJ1-2, with a weak D call TRBD1 (5 bases). This CDR3 is built from 17 residues. CDR1 and CDR2 (germline): MGHRA, YSYEKL. DNA for the CDR3: TGCGCCAGCAGCCAGGAGGGCCTGGGGGAGCCCTACTATGGTTACAACTTC. This codes for CASSQEGLGEPYYGYNF.

The rearrangement links TRBV11-2 to TRBJ1-6; D is ambiguous. CDR3 length: 15 amino acids. Per the germline V gene, CDR1 is SGHAT and CDR2 is FQNNGV. The DNA of the CDR3 is TGTGTAAGCAGCTCGGACGGGCAGCTAAATTCACCCCTCCACTTT. Residues: CVSSSDGQLNSPLHF.

Turning to this clonotype: One end of the junction fails to match germline, which may point to a read error. This chain uses TRBV12-3 or TRBV12-4 with TRBJ1-5, with D unclear. CDR3 length: 15 amino acids. DNA of the CDR3: TGTGCCGGCAGTCTGATAGAGGGCCTCAGGCAGCCCCAGCATTTT. Protein: CAGSLIEGLRQPQHF.

About this clonotype: Since the CDR3 does not end with the conserved phenylalanine or tryptophan, this likely comes from a read error. The chain carries TRBV11-2 and TRBJ2-7; 7 nucleotides align to TRBD1. Germline-derived CDR1 and CDR2 are SGHAT and FQNNGV. The CDR3 extends over 12 amino acids. In nucleotides, the CDR3 is TGTGCCAACAGCCCGACAGGGTTCGAGCAGTACATC. It is translated as CANSPTGFEQYI.

As to this clonotype: The junction shows a germline mismatch at one end, possibly a read error. The rearrangement links TRBV4-1 to TRBJ2-5; D is undetermined. The length of the CDR3 is 14 residues. Germline values: CDR1 MGHRA, CDR2 YSYEKL. CDR3 in DNA: TGCGCCAGTAGCCAAGTACGTGGGTTGGAGACCCAGTACTTC. Translating gives CASSQVRGLETQYF.

The V and J genes are TRBV11-2 and TRBJ2-5; D assignment may be TRBD1 or TRBD2 (5 bases each). Germline V CDR1 and CDR2: SGHAT, FQNNGV. This CDR3 comprises 15 residues. V shed 5 bases and J shed 7 bases, with 20 bases lying between them. CDR3 protein: CASSMDIASGGTQYF. The DNA of the CDR3 is TGTGCCAGCAGCATGGACATAGCGAGTGGGGGGACCCAGTACTTC.

The chain couples TRBV28 to TRBJ2-1; possibly TRBD1 or TRBD2 for D (7 bases each). Germline-derived CDR1 and CDR2 are MDHEN and SYDVKM. V lost 9 bases and J lost 2, with 17 bases in between. The CDR3 is 15 amino acids. CDR3 residues: CARSSRGGTYNEQFF. The CDR3 DNA reads TGTGCCAGGAGTAGCAGGGGGGGCACCTACAATGAGCAGTTCTTC.

The CDR3, as DNA: TGCGCCAGCAGTAGGGGAAATCGTGAGCAGTACTTC. Translated, it gives CASSRGNREQYF. The chain has TRBV5-1 and TRBJ2-7; TRBD1 is a possible D gene (5 bases). This CDR3 comprises 12 residues. Germline lookup yields CDR1 SGHRS and CDR2 YFSETQ. V was trimmed by 5 bases and J by 7 bases, leaving 13 bases between them.

Notes on this clonotype: Sequence at one end of the junction differs from germline and may be a read error. The V gene is TRBV28, the J gene TRBJ2-1, with no clear D. This CDR3 has 15 residues. From germline, CDR1 is MDHEN and CDR2 SYDVKM. Written as DNA, the CDR3 is TGTGTCAGCAGTTTAAGTAGTCCGGCCTACAATGAGCAGTTCTTC. It is translated as CVSSLSSPAYNEQFF.

In the case of this clonotype: One end of the junction is discordant with germline, which a read error may explain. For the CDR3, the DNA is TGTGCCAACAGCTTAGATGGGGGATACAATGAGCAGATCTTC. Translating it yields CANSLDGGYNEQIF. This chain uses TRBV11-2 with TRBJ2-1; D tentatively fits TRBD1 or TRBD2 (5 bases each). Per the germline V gene, CDR1 is SGHAT and CDR2 is FQNNGV. CDR3 length equals 14 residues.

This chain links TRBV20-1 with TRBJ2-3, with a weak D call TRBD2 (5 bases). V was trimmed by 1 base and J by 2 bases, leaving 13 bases between them. In germline, CDR1 is DFQATT, CDR2 SNEGSKA (reference sequence). This CDR3 contains 15 residues. The CDR3 nucleotides are TGCAGTGCTAGAGCGCCAGCGGTCCTCACAGATACGCAGTATTTT. This codes for CSARAPAVLTDTQYF.

The rearrangement joins TRBV12-3 or TRBV12-4 to TRBJ2-5, with D hard to call. V was pared by 6 bases and J by 1 base, with 18 bases between. This CDR3 is built from 16 residues. In nucleotides, the CDR3 is TGTGCCAGCAGCCCCCGTTCGCAGCAATTCCAAGAGACCCAGTACTTC. Its translation: CASSPRSQQFQETQYF.

Turning to this clonotype: Its ends do not fully match the called genes, so a read error is possible. The V and J genes are TRBV11-2 and TRBJ1-1; the D is unclear. The CDR3 runs to 13 residues. Germline values: CDR1 SGHAT, CDR2 FQNNGV. The CDR3, as DNA: TGTGCCAGCAGTCTAACACTGAAGACTGAAGCTTTCTTT. This translates into CASSLTLKTEAFF.

A note on this clonotype: One junction end does not reproduce the germline sequence, and a read error may be involved. The chain recombines TRBV11-2 with TRBJ2-2; D assignment may be TRBD1 or TRBD2 (5 bases each). The V gene's germline CDR1 is SGHAT and CDR2 FQNNGV. The CDR3 covers 15 residues. The CDR3: CASSPNSGSLGELFF. Written as DNA, the CDR3 is TGTGCCAGCAGCCCAAATTCAGGGAGTTTGGGGGAGTTGTTTTTT.

The chain uses TRBV7-2 and TRBJ2-2; no clear D gene. V was clipped by 5 bases and J by 0 bases, with 7 bases between them. The CDR3 runs to 14 residues. Germline CDR1 SGHTA, CDR2 FQGNSA. CDR3 DNA sequence: TGTGCCAGCAGCCTGACACCGAACACCGGGGAGCTGTTTTTT. This codes for CASSLTPNTGELFF.

Turning to this clonotype: This may be a read error: a much more frequent sequence differs by one nucleotide. CDR3 amino acids: CSVRDPGQGAYEQYF. In DNA, the CDR3 is TGCAGTGTTAGAGATCCCGGACAGGGGGCGTACGAGCAGTACTTC. V is TRBV20-1 and J is TRBJ2-7; 11 bases line up with TRBD1. This CDR3 spans 15 amino acids. CDR1 is DFQATT, CDR2 SNEGSKA, per germline (reference sequence).

In its sample, this clonotype was seen a few times. A clone one base away is much larger, so this may be a read error. This chain connects TRBV5-5 to TRBJ2-1, with a weak D call TRBD1 (6 bases). Germline V gene sequence: CDR1 SGHKS, CDR2 YYEKEE (reference sequence). The CDR3 has 15 amino acids. DNA for the CDR3: TGTGCCAGCCTAGAGGGGGACACTTCCTACAATGGGCAGTTCTTC. It translates to CASLEGDTSYNGQFF. The full variable domain, in which reference TRBV5-5 and TRBJ2-1 provide the parts outside the CDR3, is DAGVTQSPTHLIKTRGQQVTLRCSPISGHKSVSWYQQVLGQGPQFIFQYYEKEERGRGNFPDRFSARQFPNYSSELNVNALLLGDSALYLCASLEGDTSYNGQFFGPGTRLTVL.